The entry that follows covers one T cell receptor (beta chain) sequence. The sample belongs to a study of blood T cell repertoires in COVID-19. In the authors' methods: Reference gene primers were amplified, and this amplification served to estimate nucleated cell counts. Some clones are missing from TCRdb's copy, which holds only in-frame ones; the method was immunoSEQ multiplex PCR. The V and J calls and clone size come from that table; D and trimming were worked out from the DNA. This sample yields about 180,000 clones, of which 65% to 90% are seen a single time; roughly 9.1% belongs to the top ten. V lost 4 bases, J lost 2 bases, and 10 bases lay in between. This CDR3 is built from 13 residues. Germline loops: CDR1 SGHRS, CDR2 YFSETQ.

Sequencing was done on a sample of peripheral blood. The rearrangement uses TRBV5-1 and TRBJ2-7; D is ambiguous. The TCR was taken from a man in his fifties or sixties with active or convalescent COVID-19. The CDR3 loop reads CASSPGGAYEQYF. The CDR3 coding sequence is TGCGCCAGCAGCCCCGGCGGCGCCTACGAGCAGTACTTC.